Here is one T cell receptor (beta chain) with its context. Random hexamers were used to reverse transcribe the RNA input (about 0.45 to 1 ug). The method of amplification for TCR beta CDR3 was immunoSEQ multiplex PCR, covering 54 Vbeta and 13 Jbeta. TCRdb redid the calling of the immunoSEQ multiplex PCR reads with MiXCR, one entry per CDR3 protein. The sample comprises over 150,000 distinct CDR3 sequences, roughly 95% of which are singletons, and around 0.085% rests with the top ten. CDR1 and CDR2 (germline): LNHNV, YYDKDF (reference sequence). Trimming cost V 8 bases and J 3 bases, with 8 bases left between them. CDR3 length: 12 residues. From blood CD8+ and CD4+ T cells, the TCR beta chain was sequenced. Stable or active relapsing-remitting multiple sclerosis, untreated and meeting revised McDonald criteria, defined the controls. TEMRA cells were enriched by FACS, and CD4+ and CD8+ T cells were negatively isolated.

This record comes from a study of CD8 T cells in Susac syndrome. This TCR was recovered from a human donor with multiple sclerosis. Sequencing was done on a sample of CD4+ T cells from PBMCs. The V call is TRBV15, the J call TRBJ1-5, with D possibly being TRBD1 (5 bases). Here the CDR3 DNA reads TGTGCCACCCAGGGATACAATCAGCCCCAGCATTTT. As protein: CATQGYNQPQHF.